A selection of T cell receptor beta chains follows, all from one sample in a study of PD-1 blockade in classical Hodgkin lymphoma. Assay: immunoSEQ multiplex PCR; the TCRdb copy retains only in-frame clones and omits some. The table has around 46,000 clones, almost 90% seen once. The material was peripheral blood mononuclear cells (PBMCs), obtained before the fourth cycle of nivolumab. Receptors originate from a human donor with classical Hodgkin lymphoma. The CDR3 runs from the conserved cysteine through the conserved F or W. The D gene is left open where the match is weak. Where a row states a size, it is once, few, many or the class of an expanded clone; other rows omit it.

clone_size d_call j_call v_call cdr3_aa
NA NA TRBJ1-1 TRBV5-6 CASLRGMDTEAFF
NA NA TRBJ2-7 TRBV29-1 CSAEGQGLYEQYF
NA TRBD1 TRBJ1-1 TRBV19 CASRTGWQNTEAFF
NA NA TRBJ2-2 TRBV27 CASSLFLGVGIGELFF
NA NA TRBJ1-5 TRBV6-5 CASSRQGNQPQHF
NA NA TRBJ2-1 TRBV19 CASSRSGTEQFF
NA TRBD1 TRBJ2-3 TRBV15 CATSRGPGQPFDTQYF
NA TRBD2 TRBJ2-3 TRBV2 CASSEDGGWTSGSWDTQYF
NA NA TRBJ2-7 TRBV25-1 CASWGDSYEQYF
NA NA TRBJ1-1 TRBV9 CASSVAWGRGRNTEAFF
NA TRBD2 TRBJ2-5 TRBV7-2 CASSLLANQGTQYF
NA NA TRBJ1-1 TRBV7-9 CASSLDGGNEGTEAFF
NA NA TRBJ2-2 TRBV25-1 CASSELNTGELFF
once TRBD1 TRBJ2-1 TRBV15 CATSRRTGVHEQFF
NA NA TRBJ2-1 TRBV25-1 CASSEGLTFF
NA TRBD2 TRBJ2-3 TRBV19 CASSNRLAGGLTDTQYF
NA NA TRBJ1-4 TRBV5-1 CASSLLPNEKLFF
NA NA TRBJ1-2 TRBV15 CATSRTSIGIYGYTF
NA TRBD1 TRBJ2-7 TRBV7-9 CASSPLRTGYGRTEQYF
NA NA TRBJ1-3 TRBV6-6 CATSRAGGSGNTIYF
NA NA TRBJ2-7 TRBV14 CASSRDLGPSYEQYF
NA NA TRBJ1-4 TRBV28 CASSWVTEKLFF
NA NA TRBJ2-2 TRBV5-1 CASSVGQNTGELFF
NA TRBD1 TRBJ2-2 TRBV19 CASSHRGHTGELFF
NA NA TRBJ2-1 TRBV27 CASSIIIARWSYNEQFF
NA NA NA TRBV5-6 CASSRLDYEQYF
NA NA TRBJ2-1 TRBV11-3 CASSLSNGGPYEQFF
NA NA TRBJ2-1 TRBV5-6 CASSFFGRYEQFF
NA NA TRBJ1-2 TRBV29-1 CSVGGGFGNDGYTF
once NA TRBJ2-1 TRBV5-1 CASSLGGTGSYNEQFF
NA NA TRBJ1-3 TRBV9 CASSVSAAASGNTIYF
NA TRBD1 TRBJ1-1 TRBV15 CATSRFSTGSTEAFF
NA TRBD1 TRBJ1-5 TRBV18 CASSRDRGEPQHF
NA NA TRBJ1-5 TRBV6-5 CASRPGPARSQPQHF
NA NA TRBJ1-2 TRBV19 CASSPTGFGGYTF
NA NA TRBJ1-3 TRBV19 CASSEWGYSGNTIYF
once TRBD2 TRBJ2-7 TRBV6-6 CASSPSGSYEQYF
NA NA TRBJ1-3 TRBV5-4 CASSLWGNSGNTIYF
NA TRBD2 TRBJ2-7 TRBV5-1 CASGLNLLAGVPYEQYF
NA TRBD1 TRBJ1-2 TRBV5-4 CASSPGGGRDGYTF
NA NA TRBJ2-1 TRBV19 CASSRLEGLSNEQFF
NA NA TRBJ2-4 TRBV6-1 CASNTPGRFQYF
NA NA TRBJ2-2 TRBV6-4 CASSDSYRATTGELFF
NA NA TRBJ1-3 TRBV19 CASSIEGGTGNTIYF
NA NA TRBJ1-2 TRBV5-5 CASSLQGVGGYTF
NA NA TRBJ1-2 TRBV5-6 CASSFRENYGYTF
NA NA TRBJ1-3 TRBV11-3 CASSPSGAALGNTIYF
NA NA TRBJ2-7 TRBV28 CASSQFGAQSSYEQYF